These T cell receptor beta chains were read from a single sample in a study of shared clonotypes between healthy human individuals. Method: immunoSEQ multiplex PCR; TCRdb's copy keeps in-frame clones and lacks some. The table includes about 2.5 million clones, 85% to 95% detected once. The specimen sequenced was naive CD4+ T cells from PBMCs. Receptors were obtained from a man younger than 35 in good health. Some clones in this sample may be carry-over from other donors' samples. Each CDR3 is given with its conserved first and last residue. The order of the fields is J gene, D gene, V gene, clone size, CDR3 protein, CDR3 DNA. The D gene is left open where the match is weak. Expanded clones get a size class; other rows say once, few or many, or leave the size out.

TRBJ2-5	-	TRBV27	-	CASSHNGGETQYF	TGTGCCAGCAGCCACAACGGAGGAGAGACCCAGTACTTC
TRBJ2-3	TRBD2	TRBV10-2	-	CASSSGTTDTQYF	TGCGCCAGTTCTAGCGGGACGACAGATACGCAGTATTTT
TRBJ2-3	-	TRBV5-1	-	CASRPPEGDTQYF	TGCGCCAGCAGGCCACCCGAGGGGGATACGCAGTATTTT
TRBJ1-5	-	TRBV28	once	CASSLGTNQPQHF	TGTGCCAGCAGTTTAGGGACGAATCAGCCCCAGCATTTT
TRBJ2-7	-	TRBV5-6	few	CASSRAYEQYF	TGTGCCAGCAGCCGAGCCTACGAGCAGTACTTC
TRBJ1-4	-	TRBV29-1	-	CSVESPSTNEKLFF	TGCAGCGTTGAATCACCGAGTACTAATGAAAAACTGTTTTTT
TRBJ2-3	-	TRBV2	-	CATRGGFTDTQYF	TGTGCCACCAGGGGGGGTTTTACAGATACGCAGTATTTT
TRBJ2-3	TRBD2	TRBV4-2	-	CASSQRSGGTSAPRLTDTQYF	TGTGCCAGCAGTCAACGGTCCGGTGGGACTAGCGCCCCCAGACTAACAGATACGCAGTATTTT
TRBJ1-2	TRBD1	TRBV19	-	CASSLQVPGQSFSYTF	TGTGCCAGTAGTCTCCAAGTCCCGGGACAGTCTTTTAGCTACACCTTC
TRBJ2-3	TRBD2	TRBV2	-	CASSVSGTDTQYF	TGTGCCAGCAGTGTTAGCGGGACAGATACGCAGTATTTT
TRBJ2-3	TRBD2	TRBV7-6	-	CASSLVLAGEGDTQYF	TGTGCCAGCAGCTTAGTCTTAGCGGGAGAAGGAGATACGCAGTATTTT
TRBJ2-7	TRBD1	TRBV7-2	-	CASSWTGGEQYF	TGTGCCAGCAGCTGGACAGGGGGAGAGCAGTACTTC
TRBJ2-1	-	TRBV6-6	-	CASSYRLEDEQFF	TGTGCCAGCAGTTACCGACTAGAGGATGAGCAGTTCTTC
TRBJ2-7	-	TRBV6-5	-	CASSPALRSYEQYF	TGTGCCAGCTCGCCGGCTCTCCGCTCCTACGAGCAGTACTTC
TRBJ1-2	-	TRBV7-2	-	CASSPASLGNYGYTF	TGTGCCAGCAGCCCCGCCTCGCTGGGGAACTATGGCTACACCTTC
TRBJ2-1	TRBD2	TRBV28	-	CASSTPIAGTYNEQFF	TGTGCCAGCAGTACCCCCATAGCGGGTACCTACAATGAGCAGTTCTTC
TRBJ2-5	TRBD1	TRBV5-1	-	CASSPQGVQETQYF	TGCGCCAGCAGCCCTCAGGGGGTCCAAGAGACCCAGTACTTC
TRBJ2-3	-	TRBV5-1	-	CASSLGAAVNTDTQYF	TGCGCCAGCAGCTTAGGTGCGGCAGTGAACACAGATACGCAGTATTTT
TRBJ2-3	-	TRBV4-2	-	CASRDYTDTQYF	TGTGCCAGCAGGGACTACACAGATACGCAGTATTTT
TRBJ2-7	TRBD2	TRBV5-1	-	CASSLTSAAYEQYF	TGCGCCAGCAGCTTGACTAGCGCAGCCTACGAGCAGTACTTC
TRBJ2-7	-	TRBV5-4	-	CASSLDRREEQYF	TGTGCCAGCAGCTTGGACCGGCGAGAAGAGCAGTACTTC
TRBJ2-7	TRBD2	TRBV25-1	-	CASSGRLAGAYEQYF	TGTGCCAGCAGTGGTCGGCTAGCGGGAGCCTACGAGCAGTACTTC
TRBJ2-2	-	TRBV18	-	CASSPPASKGTGELFF	TGTGCCAGCTCACCACCAGCTTCGAAGGGGACCGGGGAGCTGTTTTTT
TRBJ2-3	-	TRBV13	-	CASSLGWGPNTDTQYF	TGTGCCAGCAGCTTAGGATGGGGACCCAACACAGATACGCAGTATTTT
TRBJ2-3	-	TRBV7-2	-	CASSSYRVRGDTQYF	TGTGCCAGCAGCTCATATCGGGTGAGAGGGGATACGCAGTATTTT
TRBJ2-7	-	TRBV2	-	CASSDVAYEQYF	TGTGCCAGCAGCGATGTGGCCTACGAGCAGTACTTC
TRBJ1-1	TRBD1	TRBV2	-	CASSEQGAHNTEAFF	TGTGCCAGCAGTGAGCAGGGGGCGCATAACACTGAAGCTTTCTTT